The 7 T cell receptor beta chains listed next were all sequenced from one sample in a study of shared clonotypes between healthy human individuals. Profiling relied on immunoSEQ multiplex PCR, and the TCRdb table lists in-frame clones only, not all of them. The table includes 2 million to 2.5 million clones, approximately 93% detected once. The sequenced sample was naive CD4+ T cells from PBMCs. Subset: CD45RA+ positively selected. These receptors were taken from a man between 18 and 29 years old in good health. Some clones in this sample may be carry-over from other donors' samples.

The chain links TRBV10-3 to TRBJ1-3; 7 bases fit TRBD1. Germline V gene sequence: CDR1 ENHRY, CDR2 SYGVKD. With V trimmed by 10 bases and J by 0 bases, 12 bases remained unmatched. The CDR3 runs to 16 residues. Here the CDR3 DNA reads TGTGCCACGTGGAGGGGGCCAACAGTCTCTGGAAACACCATATATTTT. This sequence encodes CATWRGPTVSGNTIYF.

The chain links TRBV5-4 to TRBJ1-2; TRBD1 aligns across 12 bases. Germline V CDR1 and CDR2: SGHNT, YYREEE (reference sequence). The CDR3 runs 16 residues. The trim removed 0 bases at V and 6 bases at J, leaving 6 bases unmatched. The CDR3 nucleotides read TGTGCCAGCAGCTTGGGAGGGACAGGGGGCTCCCATGGCTACACCTTC. Translated, it gives CASSLGGTGGSHGYTF.

This chain uses TRBV27 with TRBJ1-1, with D possibly being TRBD1 (6 bases). From germline, CDR1 is MNHEY and CDR2 SMNVEV (reference sequence). CDR3 size: 13 residues. V was clipped by 2 bases and J by 9 bases, with 13 bases between them. Here the CDR3 reads CASSLRTEAKAFF. The CDR3 coding sequence is TGTGCCAGCAGTTTACGGACAGAAGCCAAAGCTTTCTTT.

The rearrangement joins TRBV27 to TRBJ1-5; D not certain. The germline gives CDR1 MNHEY, CDR2 SMNVEV (reference sequence). This CDR3 has 14 amino acids. Trimming cost V 6 bases and J 3 bases, with 12 bases left between them. The DNA of the CDR3 is TGTGCCAGCAGCCGGCTGACGGCCAATCAGCCCCAGCATTTT. Residues: CASSRLTANQPQHF.

This clone was seen only once. J is TRBJ1-4 and V is TRBV5-1; D is possibly TRBD1 (6 bases). Between the trimmed V and J ends, which lost 4 bases and 8 bases, there was a span of 18 bases. The CDR3 spans 15 residues. Per germline, CDR1 SGHRS and CDR2 YFSETQ. The CDR3 DNA is TGCGCCAGCAGCCGGAGTTACAGGGTTGACGAAAAACTGTTTTTT. Residues: CASSRSYRVDEKLFF.

The rearrangement links TRBV28 to TRBJ1-2, with 7 bases lining up with TRBD1. The V segment lost 5 bases and the J segment 4 bases; nucleotides outside the gene matches: 4. Germline V CDR1 and CDR2: MDHEN, SYDVKM. This CDR3 region has 13 residues. The CDR3 DNA is TGTGCCAGCAGTGAACAGGGGACCTATGGCTACACCTTC. This gives the protein CASSEQGTYGYTF.

The V gene is TRBV2, the J gene TRBJ2-1, with TRBD2 matching 11 bases. Unmatched junction bases numbered 15, after V lost 8 bases and J lost 6 bases. The CDR3 spans 17 residues. The V gene's germline CDR1 is SNHLY and CDR2 FYNNEI. The chain's CDR3 is CASSRGSGRARGNEQFF. The DNA for the CDR3 is TGTGCCAGCTCCCGAGGTAGCGGGAGGGCCAGGGGCAATGAGCAGTTCTTC. Together with reference TRBV2 and TRBJ2-1, the CDR3 gives the full variable domain: EPEVTQTPSHQVTQMGQEVILRCVPISNHLYFYWYRQILGQKVEFLVSFYNNEISEKSEIFDDQFSVERPDGSNFTLKIRSTKLEDSAMYFCASSRGSGRARGNEQFFGPGTRLTVL.